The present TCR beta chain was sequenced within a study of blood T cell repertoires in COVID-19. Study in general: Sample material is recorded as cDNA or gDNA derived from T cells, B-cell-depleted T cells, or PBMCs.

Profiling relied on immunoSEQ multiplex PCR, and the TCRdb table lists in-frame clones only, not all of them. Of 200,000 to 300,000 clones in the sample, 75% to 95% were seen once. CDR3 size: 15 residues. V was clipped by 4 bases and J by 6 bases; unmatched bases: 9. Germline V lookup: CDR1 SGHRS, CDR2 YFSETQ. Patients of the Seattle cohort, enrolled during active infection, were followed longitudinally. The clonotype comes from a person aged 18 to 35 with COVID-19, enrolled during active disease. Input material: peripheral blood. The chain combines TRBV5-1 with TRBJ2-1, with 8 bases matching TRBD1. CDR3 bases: TGCGCCAGCAGCGTCCTTACAGGGGGTCTCAATGAGCAGTTCTTC. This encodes CASSVLTGGLNEQFF. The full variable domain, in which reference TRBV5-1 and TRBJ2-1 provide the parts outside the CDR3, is KAGVTQTPRYLIKTRGQQVTLSCSPISGHRSVSWYQQTPGQGLQFLFEYFSETQRNKGNFPGRFSGRQFSNSRSEMNVSTLELGDSALYLCASSVLTGGLNEQFFGPGTRLTVL.